The 22 T cell receptor beta chains below all came from one sample that was sequenced in a study of T cell repertoires in cytomegalovirus infection. No antigen has been identified for these receptors. TCRdb processed the reads anew with MiXCR; each CDR3 protein has one entry. The sample comprises hundreds of thousands of distinct CDR3 sequences, roughly 43% of which are singletons, and around 45% rests with the top ten. The specimen was cultured PBMCs, collected from culture after CMV antigen stimulation. The receptors here all came from a human donor in good health (CMV status not recorded). Some clones in this sample may be carry-over from other donors' samples.

This clonotype was counted between two and nine times. CDR3 coding DNA: TGTGCCAGCAGACGCCTGAGCTCTGGGGCCAACGTCCTGACTTTC. Amino acids: CASRRLSSGANVLTF. The chain is built from TRBV6-5 and TRBJ2-6; the D is unclear. V lost 6 bases, J lost 0 bases, and 9 bases lay in between. The length of the CDR3 is 15 residues. Looked up from germline, CDR1 is MNHEY and CDR2 is SVGAGI.

There are many counts of this clonotype. The chain joins TRBV7-2 to TRBJ1-1; 7 bases fit TRBD1. V lost 3 bases, J lost 1 base, and 11 bases stayed unmatched. The germline gives CDR1 SGHTA, CDR2 FQGNSA. The CDR3 covers 17 residues. The CDR3 spells CASSLAPPKGANTEAFF. CDR3 in DNA: TGTGCCAGCAGCTTGGCCCCCCCGAAGGGGGCGAACACTGAAGCTTTCTTT. The full variable domain, its missing parts supplied by reference TRBV7-2 and TRBJ1-1, is GAGVSQSPSNKVTEKGKDVELRCDPISGHTALYWYRQSLGQGLEFLIYFQGNSAPDKSGLPSDRFSAERTGGSVSTLTIQRTQQEDSAVYLCASSLAPPKGANTEAFFGQGTRLTVV.

This clonotype came up many times. This chain uses TRBV7-2 with TRBJ2-5, with TRBD2 matching over 11 bases. This CDR3 is 16 amino acids long. The V gene end was trimmed by 1 base and the J gene end by 5 bases; junction bases not matched to a gene: 6. Germline CDR1 reads SGHTA; CDR2 reads FQGNSA. The CDR3 DNA sequence: TGTGCCAGCAGCTTAGTAGCGGGAGGGCTCCGGGAGACCCAGTACTTC. Translating gives CASSLVAGGLRETQYF.

This rearrangement joins TRBV4-1 to TRBJ2-1; possibly TRBD2 for D (7 bases). There are 17 residues in the CDR3. Germline V gives CDR1 MGHRA, CDR2 YSYEKL. The V end lost 1 base, the J end lost 6 bases, and 19 bases lay between the germline ends. The CDR3, as DNA: TGCGCCAGCAGCCAAGCCGGTCGGGGGGCGTATTTCAATGAGCAGTTCTTC. Its translation is CASSQAGRGAYFNEQFF.

The gene calls are TRBV6-5 and TRBJ1-1; 7 bases line up with TRBD1. Per germline, CDR1 MNHEY and CDR2 SVGAGI. The CDR3 contains 12 residues. The V gene end was trimmed by 6 bases and the J gene end by 8 bases; junction bases not matched to a gene: 6. Here the CDR3 DNA reads TGTGCCAGCAGCCCTCTGGGACAGGAAGCTTTCTTT. Translated: CASSPLGQEAFF.

The chain employs TRBV7-6 and TRBJ1-4, with TRBD1 matching 8 bases. Trimming removed 5 bases from V and 15 bases from J; junction bases left unmatched: 8. This CDR3 is 12 amino acids long. The germline V gene encodes CDR1 SGHVS and CDR2 FNYEAQ. The CDR3 loop is CASSPPGGYMFF. The CDR3 nucleotides are TGTGCCAGCAGCCCACCAGGGGGCTATATGTTTTTT.

V usage is TRBV7-6 and J usage is TRBJ2-1; D remains unclear. V lost 1 base and J 5 bases, leaving 6 bases between the germline ends. Germline V gene data show CDR1 as SGHVS and CDR2 as FNYEAQ. This CDR3 has 13 residues. CDR3: CASSLVINNEQFF. DNA for the CDR3: TGTGCCAGCAGCTTAGTGATTAACAATGAGCAGTTCTTC.

The rearrangement links TRBV2 to TRBJ2-5; D is undetermined. V shed 3 bases and J shed 0 bases, with 8 bases lying between them. Germline CDR1 is SNHLY and CDR2 is FYNNEI. CDR3 length equals 14 residues. This CDR3 reads CASSDPRYQETQYF. DNA for the CDR3: TGTGCCAGCAGTGATCCCCGGTACCAAGAGACCCAGTACTTC.

This chain joins TRBV11-2 and TRBJ1-1, with D possibly TRBD1 on 6 matching bases. The V end lost 1 base, the J end lost 4 bases, and 16 bases lay between the germline ends. Per the germline V gene, CDR1 is SGHAT and CDR2 is FQNNGV. The CDR3 length is 16 residues. CDR3 region: CASSLGTGTSLTEAFF. The CDR3 DNA reads as TGTGCCAGCAGCTTAGGTACAGGGACATCGCTCACTGAAGCTTTCTTT.

The gene calls are TRBV2 and TRBJ2-7; D is possibly TRBD1 or TRBD2 (5 bases each). V was shortened by 6 bases and J by 0 bases, with 9 bases between the two germline ends. Germline values: CDR1 SNHLY, CDR2 FYNNEI. The CDR3 length is 13 residues. The CDR3, as DNA: TGTGCCAGCAGGGGGACGGACTCCTACGAGCAGTACTTC. Residues: CASRGTDSYEQYF.

This clonotype was seen more than once but under ten times. The rearrangement joins TRBV5-6 to TRBJ1-2; D gene uncertain. Germline V gene sequence: CDR1 SGHDT, CDR2 YYEEEE. V dropped 0 bases and J dropped 5 bases, with 11 bases sitting between them. The CDR3 loop spans 14 amino acids. CDR3 sequence reads: CASSLGGIKYGYTF. The CDR3 bases are TGTGCCAGCAGCTTGGGAGGGATTAAGTATGGCTACACCTTC.

CDR3 DNA sequence: TGTGCCAGCAGCTCACCGGGACTAGCCCTCTCCGGTACGCAGTATTTT. Its protein product is CASSSPGLALSGTQYF. The V call is TRBV11-2, the J call TRBJ2-3; 9 bases agree with TRBD2. The CDR3 sequence is 16 residues long. CDR1 is SGHAT, CDR2 FQNNGV, per germline. The V gene end was trimmed by 4 bases and the J gene end by 8 bases; junction bases not matched to a gene: 13. Full variable domain (remainder filled in from reference TRBV11-2 and TRBJ2-3): EAGVAQSPRYKIIEKRQSVAFWCNPISGHATLYWYQQILGQGPKLLIQFQNNGVVDDSQLPKDRFSAERLKGVDSTLKIQPAKLEDSAVYLCASSSPGLALSGTQYFGPGTRLTVL.

J is TRBJ2-5 and V is TRBV5-1; perhaps TRBD1 as D (5 bases). CDR1 and CDR2 from the germline V gene are SGHRS and YFSETQ. Deletions cut 0 bases from V and 2 bases from J, with 11 bases between. This CDR3 has 15 residues. The CDR3 DNA sequence: TGCGCCAGCAGCTTGGGTCAGGGATCTCAAGAGACCCAGTACTTC. Its protein product is CASSLGQGSQETQYF.

The chain combines TRBV6-6 with TRBJ2-1, with TRBD2 matching 11 bases. Germline CDR1 reads MNHNY; CDR2 reads SVGAGI (reference sequence). This CDR3 region has 14 residues. V dropped 2 bases and J dropped 12; count of bases not matched to a gene: 6. CDR3 bases: TGTGCCAGCAGTTACGGGCTAGCGGGGGGCTGGCAGTTCTTC. Its translation: CASSYGLAGGWQFF.

This CDR3 is CASSQIMNTEAFF. For the CDR3, the DNA is TGTGCCAGCAGCCAAATCATGAACACTGAAGCTTTCTTT. This sequence joins TRBV12-3 or TRBV12-4 and TRBJ1-1; D unresolved. V gave up 6 bases and J gave up 0 bases, with 8 bases separating them. This CDR3 has 13 residues.

This clonotype was seen more than once but under ten times. This sequence joins TRBV5-4 and TRBJ1-2, with D tentatively TRBD1 (5 bases). Germline V gives CDR1 SGHNT, CDR2 YYREEE (reference sequence). This CDR3 comprises 15 residues. V was shortened by 0 bases and J by 5 bases, with 14 bases between the two germline ends. CDR3 region: CASSLGQRIDYGYTF. In DNA form, the CDR3 reads TGTGCCAGCAGCTTGGGACAGCGGATTGATTATGGCTACACCTTC.

This clonotype was counted between two and nine times. The chain is built from TRBV20-1 and TRBJ1-2; no clear D. This CDR3 comprises 12 residues. Looked up from germline, CDR1 is DFQATT and CDR2 is SNEGSKA (reference sequence). Trimming took off 3 bases at V and 4 bases at J, with 9 bases between the two ends. The DNA for the CDR3 is TGCAGTGCTAGCGAGGGAGGCTATGGCTACACCTTC. This gives the protein CSASEGGYGYTF.

This chain joins TRBV27 and TRBJ1-5; D may be TRBD1 (6 bases). V was trimmed by 4 bases and J by 3 bases, leaving 10 bases between them. CDR3 length equals 14 residues. The germline V gene has CDR1 MNHEY and CDR2 SMNVEV (reference sequence). The CDR3 DNA is TGTGCCAGCAGTTCAGGGGCGTTCAATCAGCCCCAGCATTTT. It encodes CASSSGAFNQPQHF.

This clonotype has just one count. J is TRBJ2-7 and V is TRBV4-3; no reliable D call. The CDR3 is made up of 15 amino acids. V was clipped by 1 base and J by 1 base, with 11 bases between them. The V gene's germline CDR1 is LGHNA and CDR2 YSLEER. CDR3 residues: CASSQVARESYEQYF. The CDR3 DNA sequence: TGCGCCAGCAGCCAAGTGGCGCGAGAGTCCTACGAGCAGTACTTC.

Regarding this clonotype: A much larger clone is a single base away; this may be a read error. In DNA, the CDR3 is TGTGCCAGCGCCCCCAGGATAGCGGGGTCCTACGAGCAGTACTTC. This codes for CASAPRIAGSYEQYF. The V call is TRBV7-2, the J call TRBJ2-7; the match to TRBD2 covers 8 bases. Trimming cost V 8 bases and J 1 base; bases outside gene matches: 10. Germline CDR1 SGHTA, CDR2 FQGNSA. The CDR3 extends over 15 amino acids.

The chain links TRBV10-3 to TRBJ2-1; no clear D gene. V was cut by 5 bases and J by 9 bases, with 14 bases left in between. The length of the CDR3 is 13 residues. The germline gives CDR1 ENHRY, CDR2 SYGVKD. The CDR3 DNA is TGTGCCATCAGTTTCACCCAAGGTGGTGAGCAGTTCTTC. Amino acids: CAISFTQGGEQFF.

The chain recombines TRBV29-1 with TRBJ2-7; 10 bases match TRBD2. CDR3 length: 13 amino acids. Trimming at V came to 5 bases and at J to 3 bases, leaving 4 bases not matched to a gene. In germline, CDR1 is SQVTM, CDR2 ANQGSEA. The CDR3 sequence: CSVKREGGYEQYF. As DNA, the CDR3 is TGCAGCGTTAAGCGGGAGGGAGGCTACGAGCAGTACTTC.